This entry concerns a single TCR beta chain. Germline assignment: CDR1 SGDLS and CDR2 YYNGEE. Trimming removed 0 bases at V and 8 bases at J, with 14 bases between. CDR3 length: 15 amino acids. The entry originates in a study of beta chain features in type 1 diabetes. Central memory, naive, regulatory and stem cell-like memory CD4+ cells were sorted by CD45RO/CCR7/CD25/CD127/CD95/CD27. Expressed TCRB transcripts were sequenced after all isolated RNA was converted to cDNA. The protocol was immunoSEQ multiplex PCR, while the TCRdb copy is restricted to in-frame clones and leaves out a portion. The sample yields about 140,000 clones, less than 10% seen once.

Sequencing used central memory CD4+ T cells from blood. The TCR sequence derives from a woman aged 40 to 55 in good health. The gene calls are TRBV9 and TRBJ1-4; D gene unclear. CDR3 sequence: CASSVAREPGEKLFF. CDR3 bases: TGTGCCAGCAGCGTAGCGAGGGAGCCTGGCGAAAAACTGTTTTTT.